Listed below are T cell receptor beta chains from one sample, sequenced in a study of OX40 agonist ivuxolimab in advanced cancers. This table comes from immunoSEQ multiplex PCR, and its TCRdb copy is limited to in-frame clones, with some not included. Here the sample spans 70,000 to 95,000 clones, nearly 95% being singletons. Material: CD4+ or CD8+ T cells sorted from blood, obtained in a trial of the OX40 agonist ivuxolimab. The receptors were gathered from an adult with an advanced solid tumor such as melanoma, head and neck, liver or kidney cancer. The CDR3 runs from the conserved cysteine through the conserved F or W. D genes are given only for firm matches. Rows may omit the clone size; those that give it use once, few, many or a size class.

j_call	clone_size	d_call	v_call	cdr3_nt	cdr3_aa
TRBJ2-1	-	TRBD1	TRBV19	TGTGCCAGTAGTAGCTTAAATCGGGACAGTTCGACCTACAATGAGCAGTTCTTC	CASSSLNRDSSTYNEQFF
TRBJ2-2	-	TRBD2	TRBV19	TGTGCCAGTAGGGCGCTTGGGGGGGCCGGGGAGCTGTTTTTT	CASRALGGAGELFF
TRBJ1-3	-	-	TRBV6-1	TGTGCCAGCCCTGACAGGCCCTCTGGAAACACCATATATTTT	CASPDRPSGNTIYF
TRBJ1-2	once	-	TRBV4-3	TGCGCCAGCAGCCATGAACAGGATTTGTTCAGTGGCTACACCTTC	CASSHEQDLFSGYTF
TRBJ2-4	-	-	TRBV15	TGTGCCACCAGCAGAGAAGGGTTAGCCAAAAACATTCAGTACTTC	CATSREGLAKNIQYF
TRBJ2-2	once	-	TRBV7-8	TGTGCCAGCAGCTTAGTCCTTGACCGTGTCCTTTCGAACACCGGGGAGCTGTTTTTT	CASSLVLDRVLSNTGELFF
TRBJ1-4	-	-	TRBV30	TGTGCCTGGAGTGTACTTGAAAAACTGTTTTTT	CAWSVLEKLFF
TRBJ2-7	-	TRBD1	TRBV6-5	TGTGCCAGCAGCTCTGGCCAGGGGGTTTCCTACGAGCAGTACTTC	CASSSGQGVSYEQYF
TRBJ1-2	-	-	TRBV7-9	TGTGCCAGCAGCTTAAAGGGGGGGGCTGCTGGCTACACCTTC	CASSLKGGAAGYTF
TRBJ2-7	-	-	TRBV19	TGTGCCAGCCGGGACAAGGGCCTCTACGAGCAGTACTTC	CASRDKGLYEQYF
TRBJ2-1	-	TRBD2	TRBV9	TGTGCCAGCAGCGTCCCTAGCGGGAGCTCCTACAATGAGCAGTTCTTC	CASSVPSGSSYNEQFF
TRBJ2-3	-	TRBD2	TRBV4-2	TGTGCCAGCAGCCAAGAATTAGCGGGGGAGATAGGACCCCACACAGATACGCAGTATTTT	CASSQELAGEIGPHTDTQYF
TRBJ2-7	-	TRBD1	TRBV4-1	TGCGCCAGCAGCCAAGAAGACAGGGCCTACGAGCAGTACTTC	CASSQEDRAYEQYF
TRBJ2-2	-	TRBD2	TRBV7-6	TGTGCCAGCAGCTTATACCCGACTAGCGGGATCTCCGGGGAGCTGTTTTTT	CASSLYPTSGISGELFF
TRBJ1-2	-	TRBD1	TRBV19	TGTGCCAGTAGTGTAGGGGGCGCGGATGGCTACACCTTC	CASSVGGADGYTF
TRBJ1-1	-	-	TRBV5-6	TGTGCCAGCAGCTTACTGCTGAACACTGAAGCTTTCTTT	CASSLLLNTEAFF
TRBJ1-1	-	TRBD1	TRBV11-2	TGTGCCAGCAGCCTGGGGGGACAGGCTATTGAAGCTTTCTTT	CASSLGGQAIEAFF
TRBJ1-5	once	-	TRBV21-1	TGTGCCAGCAGGACCAGACGGACTAATCAGCCCCAGCATTTT	CASRTRRTNQPQHF
TRBJ1-5	-	-	TRBV27	TGTGCCAGCAGTTTATTTTGGGGACCAAGCAATCAGCCCCAGCATTTT	CASSLFWGPSNQPQHF
TRBJ1-2	-	-	TRBV5-1	TGCGCCAGCAGCTTGGGACAGAATGGCTACACCTTC	CASSLGQNGYTF
TRBJ2-1	-	TRBD2	TRBV4-1	TGCGCCAGCAGCCTCACCTCCGGACTAGCGGGAATTTACAATGAGCAGTTCTTC	CASSLTSGLAGIYNEQFF
TRBJ2-5	once	-	TRBV2	TGTGCCAGCGATGCAGGGCAAGAGACCCAGTACTTC	CASDAGQETQYF
TRBJ1-1	-	TRBD1	TRBV6-5	TGTGCCAGCAGCACAGGGGCCAGGAACACTGAAGCTTTCTTT	CASSTGARNTEAFF
TRBJ2-3	once	-	TRBV5-1	TGCGCCAGCAGCTTTACCGTCTCTAGCACAGATACGCAGTATTTT	CASSFTVSSTDTQYF
TRBJ1-6	-	TRBD1	TRBV27	TGTGCCAGCAGCCAACCCGGACAGGGCGGTTCACCCCTCCACTTT	CASSQPGQGGSPLHF
TRBJ2-3	-	TRBD2	TRBV11-2	TGTGCCAGCAGCTTTCCACTAGCGGAGATCTCTAGCACAGATACGCAGTATTTT	CASSFPLAEISSTDTQYF
TRBJ1-2	-	-	TRBV6-1	TGTGCCAGCAGTAACGGGACCCCCAACTATGGCTACACCTTC	CASSNGTPNYGYTF
TRBJ1-5	-	-	TRBV19	TGTGCCAGTAGTGGAGGTTGGGGCTCGGGGAGTCAGCCCCAGCATTTT	CASSGGWGSGSQPQHF
TRBJ2-1	-	-	TRBV19	TGTGCCAGTAGTATGGGGGGAGGCAATGAGCAGTTCTTC	CASSMGGGNEQFF
TRBJ1-2	-	-	TRBV6-5	TGTGCCAGCAGACCGACCGTAACTAACTATGGCTACACCTTC	CASRPTVTNYGYTF
TRBJ2-1	-	-	TRBV9	TGTGCCAGCAGCGTAGCGCCAGGGGCCTACAATGAGCAGTTCTTC	CASSVAPGAYNEQFF
TRBJ2-3	-	-	TRBV10-3	TGTGCCATCGGATACAGCACAGATACGCAGTATTTT	CAIGYSTDTQYF
TRBJ2-7	-	-	TRBV20-1	TGCAGTGCTAGAGACAACTACGAGCAGTACTTC	CSARDNYEQYF
TRBJ1-1	-	-	TRBV19	TGTGCCAGTAGTATAGCAGCAGCTACCTACACTGAAGCTTTCTTT	CASSIAAATYTEAFF
TRBJ2-2	-	-	TRBV9	TGTGCCAGCAGCGCTCCGGGACACAACACCGGGGAGCTGTTTTTT	CASSAPGHNTGELFF
TRBJ1-1	-	-	TRBV14	TGTGCCAGCAGCCCTCGGGCGGGCACTGAAGCTTTCTTT	CASSPRAGTEAFF
TRBJ1-5	-	TRBD1	TRBV2	TGTGCCAGCAGCGCACTGGGGACAGGCAATCAGCCCCAGCATTTT	CASSALGTGNQPQHF
TRBJ2-7	once	TRBD2	TRBV4-1	TGCGCCAGCAGCTACCTAGCGGGAGAAGGCTACGAGCAGTACTTC	CASSYLAGEGYEQYF
TRBJ1-3	-	-	TRBV5-5	TGTGCCAGCAGCTCCGACAGCAACTCTGGAAACACCATATATTTT	CASSSDSNSGNTIYF
TRBJ1-5	-	-	TRBV29-1	TGCAGCGTTGAAGGGGTTGGCAATCAGCCCCAGCATTTT	CSVEGVGNQPQHF
TRBJ1-2	-	TRBD1	TRBV27	TGTGCCAGCAGGAAAGACAGGGTGGGACCGGACTATGGCTACACCTTC	CASRKDRVGPDYGYTF
TRBJ2-3	once	TRBD1	TRBV6-1	TGTGCCAGCAGTGACAGGACAGGGAGTAGCACAGATACGCAGTATTTT	CASSDRTGSSTDTQYF
TRBJ2-1	once	-	TRBV7-8	TGTGCCAGCAGCTTAGAGCGGAACAATGAGCAGTTCTTC	CASSLERNNEQFF
TRBJ1-1	-	TRBD1	TRBV7-6	TGTGCCAGCAGCCTCAGACAGGGCGGGTCCACTGAAGCTTTCTTT	CASSLRQGGSTEAFF
TRBJ1-2	-	-	TRBV19	TGTGCCAGTAGTATCAGGGACCTGGACTATGGCTACACCTTC	CASSIRDLDYGYTF
TRBJ1-3	-	-	TRBV5-6	TGTGCCAGCAGCTTGGGCGGGGGATCTGGAAACACCATATATTTT	CASSLGGGSGNTIYF
TRBJ2-1	-	-	TRBV5-1	TGCGCCAGCAGCACAAACACTAATGAGCAGTTCTTC	CASSTNTNEQFF
TRBJ2-7	-	-	TRBV4-3	TGCGCCAGCAGCCAAGATGTCCTAGGAGGTAGGAACGAGCAGTACTTC	CASSQDVLGGRNEQYF
TRBJ2-1	-	TRBD1	TRBV7-3	TGTGCCAGCAGCTTACAGTGGTCCGGACAGGGGCAGGATGAGCAGTTCTTC	CASSLQWSGQGQDEQFF
TRBJ1-1	-	TRBD1	TRBV4-2	TGTGCCAGCAGCCAAGGGACAGGCATTAACATGAACACTGAAGCTTTCTTT	CASSQGTGINMNTEAFF
TRBJ2-2	-	-	TRBV7-2	TGTGCCAGCAGCTTACCTATGGGGGGTGTGAACACCGGGGAGCTGTTTTTT	CASSLPMGGVNTGELFF
TRBJ1-5	-	TRBD1	TRBV5-1	TGCGCCAGCAGCTTACACAGGGGGGATCAGCCCCAGCATTTT	CASSLHRGDQPQHF
TRBJ1-2	-	-	TRBV14	TGTGCCAGCAGCCAAGCTCAGCCATGGGGCTATGGCTACACCTTC	CASSQAQPWGYGYTF
TRBJ1-1	-	TRBD1	TRBV15	TGTGCCACCAGCGCTAGGGGACAGGGGACCACTGAAGCTTTCTTT	CATSARGQGTTEAFF